The entry that follows covers one T cell receptor (beta chain) sequence. Its specificity is not known. The data were obtained in a study of cytomegalovirus exposure and HLA in healthy donors. Regarding the study as a whole: Follow-up analysis later connected one missense variant in DCLRE1C with trimming of TCR beta V- and J-genes.

It was with 60 Vbeta and 13 Jbeta primers that the PCR ran. Generated by immunoSEQ multiplex PCR, the TCRdb table keeps only in-frame clones and is missing some. The table records over 200,000 clones, roughly 80% of them present only once. The sequence was obtained from a man aged 35 to 55 in good health and CMV-seropositive. The specimen sequenced was PBMCs.

For the CDR3, the DNA is TGTGCCAGTAGTACAGGGGGCTCCTACGAGCAGTACTTC. Protein sequence: CASSTGGSYEQYF. V gene TRBV19 combines with J gene TRBJ2-7, with 7 bases identical to TRBD1. The length of the CDR3 is 13 residues. Germline CDR1 and CDR2: LNHDA and SQIVND (reference sequence). V dropped 4 bases and J dropped 0; count of bases not matched to a gene: 0.